This TCR beta chain was obtained from a study of T cell responses to AZD1222 COVID-19 vaccine. Study-level results: Nearly half of spike-specific TCRs reportedly target variant regions that are unmutated in the B.1.351 and B.1.1.7 variants. Clonal diversity was possibly underestimated, and white British individuals and females predominated among donors.

Points on this clone: Its cognate antigen is unknown.

Assay used: immunoSEQ multiplex PCR; TCRdb lists only in-frame clones, some missing. The sample yields fewer than 100,000 clones, almost 90% seen once. Deletions cut 2 bases from V and 3 bases from J, with 9 bases between. Germline CDR1 is SGHNT and CDR2 is YENEEA. The CDR3 is 14 amino acids. The specimen was peripheral blood, collected 28 days after the second AZD1222 dose. This sequence was found in an adult who received the AZD1222 COVID-19 vaccine. The chain joins TRBV11-3 to TRBJ2-3; D perhaps matches TRBD1 (6 bases). CDR3 amino acids: CASSLLRGTDTQYF. CDR3 in DNA: TGTGCCAGCAGCTTACTCAGGGGAACAGATACGCAGTATTTT.